Shown below are 16 T cell receptor beta chains from a single sample sequenced in a study of technical replicates of blood from several donors. The table came from immunoSEQ multiplex PCR; TCRdb's copy has only in-frame clones and leaves some out. The table includes about 76,000 clones, roughly 94% detected once. Material: T cells isolated from PBMCs. The source of these receptors is a human donor in good health.

The chain carries TRBV6-6 and TRBJ2-7, with D tentatively TRBD1 (6 bases). This CDR3 spans 14 amino acids. The germline gives CDR1 MNHNY, CDR2 SVGAGI (reference sequence). V was clipped by 2 bases and J by 3 bases, with 11 bases between them. CDR3 in DNA: TGTGCCAGCAGTTACATAGGACAGTACTACGAGCAGTACTTC. Its protein product is CASSYIGQYYEQYF.

This chain links TRBV30 with TRBJ1-5, with 8 bases matching TRBD1. CDR1 and CDR2 from the germline V gene are GTSNPN and SVGIG (reference sequence). The V gene end was trimmed by 0 bases and the J gene end by 7 bases; junction bases not matched to a gene: 5. The CDR3 totals 14 residues. CDR3 protein: CAWSVDRVDQPQHF. The DNA of the CDR3 is TGTGCCTGGAGTGTGGACAGGGTGGACCAGCCCCAGCATTTT. Full variable domain (missing parts from reference TRBV30 and TRBJ1-5): SQTIHQWPATLVQPVGSPLSLECTVEGTSNPNLYWYRQAAGRGLQLLFYSVGIGQISSEVPQNLSASRPQDRQFILSSKKLLLSDSGFYLCAWSVDRVDQPQHFGDGTRLSIL.

The CDR3 protein is CASSQAGTSAGGEQFF. CDR3 coding DNA: TGCGCCAGCAGCCAAGCCGGGACTAGCGCAGGCGGTGAGCAGTTCTTC. V is TRBV4-1 and J is TRBJ2-1; 10 positions agree with TRBD2. The V and J ends lost 1 base and 9 bases, in that order; junction bases with no gene match: 9. The CDR3 is 16 residues long. In germline, CDR1 is MGHRA, CDR2 YSYEKL.

The rearrangement uses TRBV5-6 and TRBJ1-5; D perhaps matches TRBD1 (5 bases). V was shortened by 5 bases and J by 3 bases, with 12 bases between the two germline ends. Per the germline V gene, CDR1 is SGHDT and CDR2 is YYEEEE. The CDR3 is 14 amino acids. The CDR3 sequence: CASSLGQYNQPQHF. As DNA, the CDR3 is TGTGCCAGCAGTCTGGGGCAGTACAATCAGCCCCAGCATTTT.

CDR3 nucleotide sequence: TGTGCCAGCAGCCTTAATCCAGGGTACGAGCAGTACTTC. Amino acid sequence: CASSLNPGYEQYF. This chain uses TRBV11-2 with TRBJ2-7, with a tentative D call TRBD1 (5 bases). Germline assignment: CDR1 SGHAT and CDR2 FQNNGV. This CDR3 region has 13 residues. Deletions cut 5 bases from V and 4 bases from J, with 12 bases between.

This chain links TRBV11-2 with TRBJ2-6, with D unclear. Between the trimmed V and J ends, which lost 1 base and 4 bases, there was a span of 8 bases. Germline V lookup: CDR1 SGHAT, CDR2 FQNNGV. This CDR3 has 15 amino acids. CDR3: CASSLVGSGANVLTF. The CDR3, as DNA: TGTGCCAGCAGCTTAGTCGGGTCAGGGGCCAACGTCCTGACTTTC.

The V gene is TRBV19, the J gene TRBJ2-1, with a tentative D call TRBD1 (6 bases). This CDR3 is built from 14 residues. The V and J ends lost 7 bases and 5 bases respectively, with 15 bases between them. Germline-derived CDR1 and CDR2 are LNHDA and SQIVND (reference sequence). As DNA, the CDR3 is TGTGCCAGTATTAGTCAGGGGACCAACAATGAGCAGTTCTTC. Protein product: CASISQGTNNEQFF.

The chain has TRBV9 and TRBJ1-2; D gene unclear. Per the germline V gene, CDR1 is SGDLS and CDR2 is YYNGEE. CDR3 size: 14 residues. V was pared by 0 bases and J by 1 base, with 7 bases between. The DNA for the CDR3 is TGTGCCAGCAGCGTAGCCGGAGGTAACTATGGCTACACCTTC. It is translated as CASSVAGGNYGYTF.

The rearrangement joins TRBV7-9 to TRBJ2-7, with TRBD1 matching over 7 bases. The CDR3 has 13 residues. Looked up from germline, CDR1 is SEHNR and CDR2 is FQNEAQ (reference sequence). V lost 3 bases and J lost 3; bases outside the gene matches: 2. CDR3 region: CASSLDRRYEQYF. For the CDR3, the DNA is TGTGCCAGCAGCTTGGACAGGCGCTACGAGCAGTACTTC. Supplemented by reference TRBV7-9 and TRBJ2-7, the full variable domain reads DTGVSQNPRHKITKRGQNVTFRCDPISEHNRLYWYRQTLGQGPEFLTYFQNEAQLEKSRLLSDRFSAERPKGSFSTLEIQRTEQGDSAMYLCASSLDRRYEQYFGPGTRLTVT.

The chain's CDR3 is CASSLTGVLLLSTDTQYF. The DNA for the CDR3 is TGTGCCAGCAGCTTAACAGGGGTGCTTCTCCTCAGCACAGATACGCAGTATTTT. The rearrangement uses TRBV5-6 and TRBJ2-3; 7 bases line up with TRBD1. CDR1 SGHDT and CDR2 YYEEEE come from the germline V gene. The CDR3 loop spans 18 amino acids. The V and J ends lost 2 bases and 0 bases, in that order; junction bases with no gene match: 12.

The chain's CDR3 is CASSDSQQAFF. CDR3 nucleotide sequence: TGCGCCAGCAGTGATAGCCAGCAAGCTTTCTTT. The gene calls are TRBV10-1 and TRBJ1-1; D remains ambiguous. The V and J ends lost 3 bases and 9 bases respectively, with 8 bases between them. This CDR3 is 11 amino acids long. Germline V gene sequence: CDR1 WNHNN, CDR2 SYGVQD (reference sequence).

This chain uses TRBV27 with TRBJ1-1, with 8 bases aligning to TRBD1. The germline gives CDR1 MNHEY, CDR2 SMNVEV (reference sequence). The CDR3 extends over 14 amino acids. V was clipped by 5 bases and J by 5 bases; unmatched bases: 7. The CDR3 loop reads CASSIDRGRTEAFF. CDR3 bases: TGTGCCAGCAGTATAGACAGGGGCCGGACTGAAGCTTTCTTT.

The chain couples TRBV11-3 to TRBJ2-7; the match to TRBD1 covers 10 bases. The CDR3 sequence is 16 residues long. CDR1 SGHNT and CDR2 YENEEA come from the germline V gene. Unmatched junction bases numbered 6, after V lost 2 bases and J lost 2 bases. The CDR3 bases are TGTGCCAGCAGCTTACGGCGAGGACAGGGGGCCTACGAGCAGTACTTC. This sequence encodes CASSLRRGQGAYEQYF.

The V and J genes are TRBV7-9 and TRBJ1-5, with TRBD1 matching 7 bases. Losses at the gene ends were 6 bases for V and 6 bases for J; bases not matched to a gene: 8. There are 14 residues in the CDR3. Germline V gene sequence: CDR1 SEHNR, CDR2 FQNEAQ (reference sequence). Here the CDR3 reads CASSSDRDAQPQHF. The CDR3 nucleotides read TGTGCCAGCAGTTCCGACAGGGACGCTCAGCCCCAGCATTTT.

The gene calls are TRBV6-5 and TRBJ2-5; 11 nucleotides line up with TRBD1. This CDR3 contains 15 residues. The germline V gene encodes CDR1 MNHEY and CDR2 SVGAGI. V lost 6 bases to trimming and J lost 5 bases; unmatched junction nucleotides: 8. CDR3 nucleotide sequence: TGTGCCAGCAGGTTTTCCCGGGACAGGGGGGAGACCCAGTACTTC. Translation gives CASRFSRDRGETQYF.

J is TRBJ2-5 and V is TRBV7-2; 10 nucleotides agree with TRBD1. V shed 2 bases, J shed 5 bases, and the junction held 14 bases outside the gene matches. Per the germline V gene, CDR1 is SGHTA and CDR2 is FQGNSA. The length of the CDR3 is 18 residues. This chain's CDR3 is CASSLTPRTGGLRETQYF. CDR3 nucleotides: TGTGCCAGCAGCTTAACCCCACGGACAGGGGGGCTCAGGGAGACCCAGTACTTC.